Listed below are T cell receptor beta chains from one sample, sequenced in a study of blood T cell repertoires in COVID-19. Some clones are missing from TCRdb's copy, which holds only in-frame ones; the method was immunoSEQ multiplex PCR. This table holds 180,000 or so clones, approximately 83% found once. The sequenced sample was peripheral blood. All receptors come from a human donor with active or convalescent COVID-19. The donor label of this sample is uncertain. The CDR3 runs from the conserved cysteine through the conserved F or W. D genes are given only for firm matches. The size entry is marked missing in some rows and otherwise reads once, few, many or a size class.

>-|TRBJ1-2|-|TRBV29-1
TGCAGCGTCTTGACAGACTATGGCTACACCTTC
CSVLTDYGYTF
>-|TRBJ2-5|-|TRBV3-1/TRBV3-2
TGTGCCAGCAGCCGCCGACGGGACGCCGGAGGGGCCCAGTACTTC
CASSRRRDAGGAQYF
>-|TRBJ2-5|-|TRBV18
TGTGCCAGCTCACCGACTATCCAAGAGACCCAGTACTTC
CASSPTIQETQYF
>-|TRBJ2-5|-|TRBV18
TGTGCCAGCTCACCAAGACTAGAGACCCAGTACTTC
CASSPRLETQYF
>TRBD1|TRBJ1-5|-|TRBV6-2/TRBV6-3
TGTGCCAGCAGTGACAGGGTAAACCAGCCCCAGCATTTT
CASSDRVNQPQHF
>-|TRBJ2-7|once|TRBV7-9
TGTGCCAGCAGAACAGGGATGTCCTACGAGCAGTACTTC
CASRTGMSYEQYF
>-|TRBJ2-1|-|TRBV19
TGTGCCAGTAGGCCCACAGGAGGGACTTCCAACAATGAGCAGTTCTTC
CASRPTGGTSNNEQFF
>-|TRBJ1-1|-|TRBV6-5
TGTGCCAGCACCATAACTGTCAGGACTGAAGCTTTCTTT
CASTITVRTEAFF
>-|TRBJ2-1|-|TRBV21-1
TGTGCCAGCAGCCCAGGGTACAATGAGCAGTTCTTC
CASSPGYNEQFF
>-|TRBJ2-3|-|TRBV5-1
TGCGCCAGCCGTCTCGTACAGGGCAAAGATACGCAGTATTTT
CASRLVQGKDTQYF
>-|TRBJ1-1|-|TRBV4-1
TGCGCCAGCAGCCAAGTCAGGGTCACTGAAGCTTTCTTT
CASSQVRVTEAFF
>TRBD1|TRBJ2-5|-|TRBV3-1/TRBV3-2
TGTGCCAGCAGCCCGAGCTCCGGGACAGTTGAGACCCAGTACTTC
CASSPSSGTVETQYF
>TRBD1|TRBJ1-4|-|TRBV28
TGTGCCAGCACGACTGGAGGGACAGGTAAAGGCGAAAAACTGTTTTTT
CASTTGGTGKGEKLFF
>TRBD1|TRBJ1-2|-|TRBV28
TGTGCCAGCAGGATACAGGGGGCCAACTATGGCTACACCTTC
CASRIQGANYGYTF
>TRBD2|TRBJ2-7|once|TRBV5-1
TGCGCCAGCAACCCTAGCGGGGGGCCGTACGAGCAGTACTTC
CASNPSGGPYEQYF
>-|TRBJ2-7|-|TRBV7-9
TGTGCCAGCAGCTTTTATGTATTAGCGGAGTACGAGCAGTACTTC
CASSFYVLAEYEQYF
>TRBD2|TRBJ2-7|-|TRBV11-2
TGTGCCAGCAGCTTACGCTTACTAGCGGCCTACGAGCAGTACTTC
CASSLRLLAAYEQYF
>-|TRBJ1-5|-|TRBV5-8
TGTGCCAGCAGCTTTGTGACAGTTAGCAATCAGCCCCAGCATTTT
CASSFVTVSNQPQHF
>-|TRBJ2-2|-|TRBV7-9
TGTGCCAGCAGCTTGGACTTCCCAGGCACCGGGGAGCTGTTTTTT
CASSLDFPGTGELFF
>-|TRBJ2-6|-|TRBV28
TGTGCCAGCAGTCCCCTCTCCGGGAAATCTGGGGCCAACGTCCTGACTTTC
CASSPLSGKSGANVLTF
>-|TRBJ1-2|-|TRBV3-1/TRBV3-2
TGTGCCAGCAGCCACGGGACTGACTATGGCTACACCTTC
CASSHGTDYGYTF
>TRBD1|TRBJ1-3|-|TRBV7-9
TGTGCCAGCAGACTAGCCGGGACAGGGGTTGGAAACACCATATATTTT
CASRLAGTGVGNTIYF
>TRBD2|TRBJ2-3|-|TRBV9
TGTGCCAGCAGCTCCGGATTAGCGGGAAACACAGATACGCAGTATTTT
CASSSGLAGNTDTQYF
>TRBD1|TRBJ2-7|-|TRBV3-1/TRBV3-2
TGTGCCAGCAGCCGAAGACAGGGCTCCTACGAGCAGTACTTC
CASSRRQGSYEQYF
>TRBD2|TRBJ2-3|-|TRBV28
TGTGCCAGCAGTCAAGTCAGCGGGGGTCTCACAGATACGCAGTATTTT
CASSQVSGGLTDTQYF
>-|TRBJ1-6|-|TRBV19
TGTGCCAGTAGTATTGGGGGCCGCCGTTCACCCCTCCACTTT
CASSIGGRRSPLHF
>-|TRBJ1-6|few|TRBV3-1/TRBV3-2
TGTGCCAGCAGCCAAGATTCCGGGATAAGGAATTCACCCCTCCACTTT
CASSQDSGIRNSPLHF
>TRBD2|TRBJ2-3|-|TRBV9
TGTGCCAGCAGCGAGCGGGGGTATAGCACAGATACGCAGTATTTT
CASSERGYSTDTQYF
>-|TRBJ1-1|-|TRBV11-3
TGTGCCAGCAGCCGTCCGGGACACTTGAACACTGAAGCTTTCTTT
CASSRPGHLNTEAFF
>-|TRBJ1-2|-|TRBV21-1
TGTGCCAGCAGCAAAGGTTCTCATGGCGCCTGGGCCTATGGCTACACCTTC
CASSKGSHGAWAYGYTF
>-|TRBJ2-1|-|TRBV7-6
TGTGCCAGCAGCTCCATACCAAACCCAGACAATGAGCAGTTCTTC
CASSSIPNPDNEQFF
>TRBD2|TRBJ2-3|-|TRBV5-1
TGCGCCAGCAGCTTGATTCGGGGGGGCCTAGTAGTGGGTACGCAGTATTTT
CASSLIRGGLVVGTQYF
>-|TRBJ2-7|-|TRBV5-6
TGTGCCAGCAGCTTGGCCGGGACAAGCTACGAGCAGTACTTC
CASSLAGTSYEQYF
>TRBD1|TRBJ2-7|-|TRBV5-6
TGTGCCAGCAGCTTCTTAGGGTCCTGGGACAGTCCCTACGAGCAGTACTTC
CASSFLGSWDSPYEQYF
>-|TRBJ2-2|-|TRBV20-1
TGCAGTGCTAGTCGGGGCACCGGGGAGCTGTTTTTT
CSASRGTGELFF
>TRBD1|TRBJ1-2|-|TRBV7-9
TGTGCCAGCAGCTTCGGACAGGGGGATGGCTACACCTTC
CASSFGQGDGYTF
>-|TRBJ1-1|-|TRBV7-9
TGTGCCAGCAGCTTAACTGTACAGGAAGCTTTCTTT
CASSLTVQEAFF
>TRBD1|TRBJ1-5|-|TRBV7-9
TGTGCCAGCAGCCCAACGGGACAGGGAAATCAGCCCCAGCATTTT
CASSPTGQGNQPQHF
>-|TRBJ1-2|-|TRBV18
TGTGCCAGCTCACCGGGACTCGACCACTATGGCTACACCTTC
CASSPGLDHYGYTF
>TRBD2|TRBJ2-7|once|TRBV10-3
TGTGCCATCAGTGACCCGGGGACTAGCGGGAGGAGGTACGAGCAGTACTTC
CAISDPGTSGRRYEQYF
>-|TRBJ2-7|-|TRBV19
TGTGCCAGTAGTATGATTAGGGGCTACGAGCAGTACTTC
CASSMIRGYEQYF
>-|TRBJ1-2|-|TRBV25-1
TGTGCCAGCAGTGAAGGGTCGAGGAGACTCTATGGCTACACCTTC
CASSEGSRRLYGYTF
>-|TRBJ1-3|few|TRBV7-6
TGTGCCAGCAGCTTAGGCCCAGGAAACTCTGGAAACACCATATATTTT
CASSLGPGNSGNTIYF
>-|TRBJ2-3|-|TRBV18
TGTGCCAGCTCACCGGTAAAAACCGGCGAGGTTCTCACAGATACGCAGTATTTT
CASSPVKTGEVLTDTQYF
>-|TRBJ2-4|-|TRBV28
TGTGCCAGCAGTTTAGGAGGATTAGCCAAAAACATTCAGTACTTC
CASSLGGLAKNIQYF
>-|TRBJ2-5|-|TRBV9
TGTGCCAGCAGCGTAGGGGAGAGGGAGACCCAGTACTTC
CASSVGERETQYF
>TRBD2|TRBJ2-2|-|TRBV5-4
TGTGCCAGCAGCCCACTAGCGGTGAACACCGGGGAGCTGTTTTTT
CASSPLAVNTGELFF
>TRBD1|TRBJ1-3|-|TRBV18
TGTGCCAGCTCACCAGTGTCCCAGGGGGCTGCTGGAAACACCATATATTTT
CASSPVSQGAAGNTIYF
>-|TRBJ2-7|-|TRBV15
TGTGCCACCAGCAGAACTAAAGGTAGCTCCTACGAGCAGTACTTC
CATSRTKGSSYEQYF
>TRBD2|TRBJ2-3|once|TRBV29-1
TGCAGCGTTGTAAGACAGCGGGGAAGGATCACAGATACGCAGTATTTT
CSVVRQRGRITDTQYF
>-|TRBJ1-1|-|TRBV6-5
TGTGCCAGCAGTTACTCATCCAGGAACACTGAAGCTTTCTTT
CASSYSSRNTEAFF
>TRBD2|TRBJ2-1|-|TRBV2
TGTGCCAGCAGACTAGCGGGTTACAATGAGCAGTTCTTC
CASRLAGYNEQFF
>-|TRBJ2-3|-|TRBV6-5
TGTGCCAGCAGGCTCGGGACATTTGGCACAGATACGCAGTATTTT
CASRLGTFGTDTQYF
>TRBD1|TRBJ1-1|-|TRBV12-3/TRBV12-4
TGTGCCAGCAGTTTTGGGACAGTTGAAGCTTTCTTT
CASSFGTVEAFF